One and the same sample provided the 6 T cell receptor beta chains below, sequenced in a study of PD-L1 blockade in urothelial cancer. Method: immunoSEQ multiplex PCR; TCRdb's copy keeps in-frame clones and lacks some. The sample carries 70,000 to 90,000 clones, about 80% recorded once. The sequencing used PBMCs, collected around atezolizumab (anti-PD-L1) treatment. The receptor source for this set is a man in his 70s with urothelial cancer.

The chain uses TRBV5-4 and TRBJ1-2; 9 bases are shared with TRBD1. Losses at the gene ends were 1 base for V and 3 bases for J; bases not matched to a gene: 4. Germline CDR1 reads SGHNT; CDR2 reads YYREEE (reference sequence). This CDR3 region has 15 residues. The CDR3, as DNA: TGTGCCAGCAGCTTGTATACAGGGGGCGACTATGGCTACACCTTC. Its protein product is CASSLYTGGDYGYTF.

The CDR3 is CASSLDRGGLREQYF. CDR3 DNA sequence: TGTGCCAGCAGCTTAGATAGGGGGGGCCTGCGGGAGCAGTACTTC. The chain recombines TRBV11-2 with TRBJ2-7, with D perhaps TRBD2 (7 bases). The CDR3 consists of 15 residues. The germline gives CDR1 SGHAT, CDR2 FQNNGV. Trimming stripped 0 bases from V and 7 bases from J, with 16 bases between.

The chain joins TRBV6-6 to TRBJ2-1, with 11 bases matching TRBD2. The CDR3 covers 16 residues. Germline trimming cut 9 bases from V and 1 base from J; bases unmatched to any gene: 8. Germline CDR1 reads MNHNY; CDR2 reads SVGAGI (reference sequence). The CDR3 nucleotides are TGTGCCAGTTGTAGCGGGAGGGCCGTATCCTACAATGAGCAGTTCTTC. Protein sequence: CASCSGRAVSYNEQFF.

CDR3 amino acids: CASSQDQAGGGGEQFF. CDR3 DNA sequence: TGTGCCAGCAGCCAAGATCAAGCGGGAGGGGGCGGTGAGCAGTTCTTC. The chain links TRBV4-2 to TRBJ2-1; 10 bases are a match to TRBD2. The V segment lost 0 bases and the J segment 9 bases; nucleotides outside the gene matches: 8. Germline CDR1 LGHNA, CDR2 YNFKEQ. The CDR3 has 16 amino acids.

The chain combines TRBV5-1 with TRBJ2-3; unclear D gene. Trimming took 0 bases from V and 0 from J, leaving 5 bases between them. The CDR3 contains 14 residues. CDR1 and CDR2 from the germline V gene are SGHRS and YFSETQ. The CDR3 DNA follows: TGCGCCAGCAGCTTGGGCGAGAGCACAGATACGCAGTATTTT. Translating gives CASSLGESTDTQYF.

V is TRBV13 and J is TRBJ1-2, with D perhaps TRBD1 (5 bases). V dropped 5 bases and J dropped 4 bases, with 20 bases sitting between them. Looked up from germline, CDR1 is PRHDT and CDR2 is FYEKMQ (reference sequence). The CDR3 is 16 residues long. The CDR3 DNA reads as TGTGCCAGCAGCCCTGGACGGCGCAGGGCGTCCTATGGCTACACCTTC. Protein product: CASSPGRRRASYGYTF. Full variable domain (remainder filled in from reference TRBV13 and TRBJ1-2): AAGVIQSPRHLIKEKRETATLKCYPIPRHDTVYWYQQGPGQDPQFLISFYEKMQSDKGSIPDRFSAQQFSDYHSELNMSSLELGDSALYFCASSPGRRRASYGYTFGSGTRLTVV.